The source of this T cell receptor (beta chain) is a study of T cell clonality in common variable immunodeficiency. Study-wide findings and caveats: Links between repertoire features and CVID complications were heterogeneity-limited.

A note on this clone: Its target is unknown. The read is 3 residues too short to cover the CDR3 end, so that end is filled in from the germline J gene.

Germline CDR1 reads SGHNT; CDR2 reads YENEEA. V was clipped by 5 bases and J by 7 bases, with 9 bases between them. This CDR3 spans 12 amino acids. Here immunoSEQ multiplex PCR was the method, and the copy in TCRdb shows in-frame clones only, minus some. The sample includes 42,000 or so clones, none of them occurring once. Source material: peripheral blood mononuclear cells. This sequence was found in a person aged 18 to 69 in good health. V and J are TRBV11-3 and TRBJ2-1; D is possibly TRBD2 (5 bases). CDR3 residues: CASSTPGNEQFF. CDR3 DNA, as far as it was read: TGTGCCAGCAGCACCCCGGGGAATGAG.